One and the same sample provided the 19 T cell receptor beta chains below, sequenced in a study of vaccination and CD4 T cells after COVID-19. The Oncomine TCR Beta short-read assay sequenced DNA from cultured CD4+ T cells. TCRdb processed the PCR reads anew with MiXCR; each CDR3 protein has one entry. The sample holds almost 20,000 distinct CDR3 sequences, around 50% seen once. These receptors have no known antigen. The treatment was: roughly 10-day PBMC culture with coronavirus spike peptide pools or control peptides (ViraFEST assay). The sample was CD4+ T cells from blood, cultured in vitro. These receptors originate from a human donor who had recovered from COVID-19.

The chain recombines TRBV7-6 with TRBJ2-7, with 9 bases that match TRBD2. The CDR3 runs to 15 residues. Germline V gene data show CDR1 as SGHVS and CDR2 as FNYEAQ. Trimming took 1 base from V and 4 from J; bases not matched to a gene: 5. CDR3 DNA: TGTGCCAGCAGCTTAGGTTCTAGCGGGGATTACGAGCAGTACTTC. Residues: CASSLGSSGDYEQYF.

The J gene is TRBJ1-2, the V gene TRBV2; TRBD1 is a possible D gene (6 bases). The CDR3 loop spans 13 amino acids. Germline CDR1 SNHLY, CDR2 FYNNEI. The germline V and J ends were trimmed by 3 bases and 4 bases, with 9 bases remaining between them. The CDR3 region is CASSDGGSYGYTF. CDR3 nucleotide sequence: TGTGCCAGCAGTGACGGGGGCTCCTATGGCTACACCTTC.

Of note for this clonotype: One end of the junction is discordant with germline, which a read error may explain. The chain couples TRBV20-1 to TRBJ1-2, with TRBD1 matching over 9 bases. CDR1 and CDR2 from the germline V gene are DFQATT and SNEGSKA (reference sequence). The CDR3 has 12 amino acids. CDR3 sequence: CSAGQGRDGYTF. The CDR3 DNA reads TGCAGTGCCGGACAGGGGCGTGATGGTTACACCTTC.

This clonotype was observed a few times. J is TRBJ1-1 and V is TRBV20-1; the D is unclear. V was cut by 3 bases and J by 1 base, with 9 bases left in between. Germline loops: CDR1 DFQATT, CDR2 SNEGSKA (reference sequence). The CDR3 totals 13 residues. The CDR3 sequence is CSARKGQNTEAFF. The CDR3 coding sequence is TGCAGTGCTAGGAAGGGTCAGAACACTGAAGCTTTCTTT.

The V call is TRBV7-8, the J call TRBJ2-7; no clear D gene. CDR1 and CDR2 from the germline V gene are SGHVS and FQNEAQ. V lost 3 bases and J 2 bases, leaving 8 bases between the germline ends. This CDR3 comprises 13 residues. The CDR3 nucleotides are TGTGCCAGCAGCTTGGACCGGACCTACGAGCAGTACTTC. Protein sequence: CASSLDRTYEQYF. Full variable domain (remainder filled in from reference TRBV7-8 and TRBJ2-7): GAGVSQSPRYKVAKRGQDVALRCDPISGHVSLFWYQQALGQGPEFLTYFQNEAQLDKSGLPSDRFFAERPEGSVSTLKIQRTQQEDSAVYLCASSLDRTYEQYFGPGTRLTVT.

This clonotype came up once. CDR3 sequence (DNA): TGTGCCAGCACCCAAACCGGACGGAGAGGCTATGGCTACACCTTC. Its protein product is CASTQTGRRGYGYTF. The chain is built from TRBV9 and TRBJ1-2; no clear D. CDR3 length equals 15 residues. The germline gives CDR1 SGDLS, CDR2 YYNGEE. Trimming removed 6 bases at V and 4 bases at J, with 19 bases between.

The J gene is TRBJ1-6, the V gene TRBV12-3 or TRBV12-4; D not resolved. The CDR3 has 16 residues. Trimming cost V 6 bases and J 5 bases, with 17 bases left between them. The CDR3 region is CASRGLTGVNNSPLHF. In DNA, the CDR3 is TGTGCCAGCAGGGGATTAACCGGGGTAAATAATTCACCCCTCCACTTT.

V gene TRBV6-1 combines with J gene TRBJ2-5; D remains ambiguous. CDR1 is MNHNS and CDR2 is SASEGT in the germline V gene. V lost 6 bases and J lost 2, with 7 bases in between. This CDR3 has 12 residues. CDR3 DNA: TGTGCCAGCAGGGTAGGACAAGAGACCCAGTACTTC. It translates to CASRVGQETQYF.

This clonotype appeared a few times. The V gene is TRBV20-1, the J gene TRBJ1-2; D not resolved. V lost 4 bases, J lost 2 bases, and 5 bases lay in between. The germline V gene has CDR1 DFQATT and CDR2 SNEGSKA (reference sequence). This CDR3 has 11 residues. DNA for the CDR3: TGCAGTGCTAATCAGAACTATGGCTACACCTTC. Its translation: CSANQNYGYTF.

This clonotype was detected only a few times. The chain has TRBV27 and TRBJ2-3; D is ambiguous. Germline V lookup: CDR1 MNHEY, CDR2 SMNVEV (reference sequence). V dropped 4 bases and J dropped 0 bases, with 8 bases sitting between them. The CDR3 spans 14 residues. Written as DNA, the CDR3 is TGTGCCAGCAGTTGGGCCCGAAGCACAGATACGCAGTATTTT. Translated, it gives CASSWARSTDTQYF.

The chain carries TRBV6-1 and TRBJ2-7, with unresolved D. Per the germline V gene, CDR1 is MNHNS and CDR2 is SASEGT. The CDR3 contains 12 residues. V shed 1 base and J shed 4 bases, with 5 bases lying between them. The CDR3 loop reads CASSEGGYEQYF. As DNA, the CDR3 is TGTGCCAGCAGTGAAGGTGGTTACGAGCAGTACTTC.

This clonotype has just a few counts. J is TRBJ2-3 and V is TRBV24-1; 7 nucleotides match TRBD1. Germline V gives CDR1 KGHDR, CDR2 SFDVKD. The CDR3 extends over 16 amino acids. Unmatched junction bases numbered 10, after V lost 4 bases and J lost 4 bases. CDR3 sequence: CATSDSTGQVPDTQYF. The CDR3 nucleotides are TGTGCCACCAGTGACTCCACTGGACAGGTGCCAGATACGCAGTATTTT.

The chain combines TRBV28 with TRBJ2-3; 9 bases fit TRBD1. The CDR3 is 16 residues long. With 5 bases clipped from V and 3 bases from J, the junction kept 9 bases outside the gene matches. Germline V gives CDR1 MDHEN, CDR2 SYDVKM. CDR3 amino acids: CASSISGTGWTDTQYF. The CDR3 nucleotides are TGTGCCAGCAGTATCTCCGGGACAGGGTGGACAGATACGCAGTATTTT.

This clonotype was counted between two and nine times. This rearrangement joins TRBV2 to TRBJ2-5; 7 bases are shared with TRBD2. The trim removed 6 bases at V and 5 bases at J, leaving 3 bases unmatched. The CDR3 consists of 12 residues. From germline, CDR1 is SNHLY and CDR2 FYNNEI. The CDR3 sequence: CASSREGETQYF. The CDR3 DNA sequence: TGTGCCAGCAGCAGGGAGGGGGAGACCCAGTACTTC.

The chain joins TRBV6-5 to TRBJ1-6; D possibly corresponds to TRBD1 (5 bases). This CDR3 has 15 residues. V was clipped by 0 bases and J by 10 bases, with 13 bases between them. Germline V gene lookup returns CDR1 MNHEY and CDR2 SVGAGI. The CDR3 DNA follows: TGTGCCAGCAGTTACTCATGGAGGGGTGGGTCACCCCTCCACTTT. Translating gives CASSYSWRGGSPLHF.

This clonotype was picked up one time. The chain combines TRBV5-1 with TRBJ1-2; D possibly corresponds to TRBD1 (6 bases). Germline lookup yields CDR1 SGHRS and CDR2 YFSETQ. The V end was cut by 5 bases, the J end by 8 bases, with 16 bases between. The CDR3 runs to 13 residues. This chain's CDR3 is CASRETGPLGYTF. DNA for the CDR3: TGCGCCAGCAGAGAGACAGGCCCACTGGGCTACACCTTC.

This rearrangement joins TRBV20-1 to TRBJ2-2, with a possible D match to TRBD1 (6 bases). Germline V gene data show CDR1 as DFQATT and CDR2 as SNEGSKA (reference sequence). The V end was cut by 6 bases, the J end by 3 bases, with 11 bases between. The CDR3 covers 13 residues. The CDR3 loop reads CSASGQYTGELFF. Written as DNA, the CDR3 is TGCAGTGCCTCCGGACAGTACACCGGGGAGCTGTTTTTT.

This chain uses TRBV28 with TRBJ1-6; D might be TRBD1 (5 bases). Germline CDR1 is MDHEN and CDR2 is SYDVKM. V lost 1 base and J lost 7, with 26 bases in between. The CDR3 runs 20 residues. The CDR3 here is CASSLYLTPRVGGGNSPLHF. CDR3 nucleotide sequence: TGTGCCAGCAGTTTATACCTAACCCCCAGGGTTGGAGGTGGCAATTCACCCCTCCACTTT.

This clonotype was seen a few times. The chain uses TRBV6-1 and TRBJ1-6; TRBD1 matches at 7 bases. This CDR3 has 14 amino acids. The V gene end was trimmed by 4 bases and the J gene end by 8 bases; junction bases not matched to a gene: 5. CDR1 is MNHNS and CDR2 is SASEGT in the germline V gene. The CDR3 nucleotides read TGTGCCAGCAGTGTGACAGGGTTGCATTCACCCCTCCACTTT. Amino acids: CASSVTGLHSPLHF.